The 29 T cell receptor beta chains presented below share a single source sample, sequenced in a study of T cells after yellow fever vaccination. TCRdb redid the calling of the 5' RACE reads with MiXCR, one entry per CDR3 protein. This sample has 620,000 or so distinct CDR3 sequences, with around 12% found just once. The input for sequencing was PBMCs, taken on the day of the yellow fever booster vaccination. These receptor sequences come from a man aged 25-40 years who received the YFV17D yellow fever vaccine.

The CDR3 DNA follows: TGCGCCAGCAGCCAGACACCGGGACTAGCGGGCCACGAGCAGTACTTC. Translated, it gives CASSQTPGLAGHEQYF. V gene TRBV4-3 combines with J gene TRBJ2-7; TRBD2 aligns across 12 bases. This CDR3 contains 16 residues. V trimming: 3 bases; J trimming: 5 bases; junction bases outside the gene matches: 8. The germline V gene encodes CDR1 LGHNA and CDR2 YSLEER.

This clonotype was seen more than once but under ten times. The CDR3 protein is CASSLVQGPAYEQYF. CDR3 sequence (DNA): TGTGCCAGCAGCTTAGTGCAGGGGCCCGCTTACGAGCAGTACTTC. This sequence joins TRBV7-2 and TRBJ2-7, with a tentative D call TRBD1 (6 bases). The germline gives CDR1 SGHTA, CDR2 FQGNSA. The CDR3 contains 15 residues. Trimming took off 1 base at V and 4 bases at J, with 14 bases between the two ends.

In its sample, this clonotype was seen a few times. The chain carries TRBV6-1 and TRBJ1-1; D remains unclear. Trimming left V 6 bases short and J 4 bases short, with 12 bases between. CDR3 size: 13 residues. Germline CDR1 is MNHNS and CDR2 is SASEGT. The CDR3 protein is CASSKTVGTEAFF. In DNA, the CDR3 is TGTGCCAGCAGCAAGACCGTCGGCACTGAAGCTTTCTTT.

This clonotype has a handful of counts. The gene calls are TRBV20-1 and TRBJ2-7; 9 nucleotides agree with TRBD2. Germline trimming cut 5 bases from V and 9 bases from J; bases unmatched to any gene: 17. This CDR3 region has 15 residues. The germline gives CDR1 DFQATT, CDR2 SNEGSKA (reference sequence). CDR3 protein: CSALTGAAGGGTQYF. The CDR3 DNA reads TGCAGTGCTTTAACAGGGGCAGCGGGAGGTGGGACGCAGTACTTC.

V is TRBV7-8 and J is TRBJ2-1, with D perhaps assigned TRBD1 or TRBD2 (5 bases each). This CDR3 comprises 12 residues. Per the germline V gene, CDR1 is SGHVS and CDR2 is FQNEAQ. V lost 7 bases, J lost 15 bases, and 19 bases lay in between. The CDR3 protein is CASTNLGTQPFF. CDR3 coding DNA: TGTGCCAGCACCAACCTCGGGACCCAACCGTTCTTC.

This clonotype came up many times. The genes are TRBV28 and TRBJ2-7; D might be TRBD1 (6 bases). There are 14 residues in the CDR3. CDR1 is MDHEN and CDR2 is SYDVKM in the germline V gene. V was shortened by 6 bases and J by 2 bases, with 14 bases between the two germline ends. This CDR3 reads CASSYPPGAYEQYF. CDR3 DNA sequence: TGTGCCAGCAGCTATCCTCCAGGGGCCTACGAGCAGTACTTC.

The chain has TRBV29-1 and TRBJ2-1; D not resolved. V was shortened by 4 bases and J by 6 bases, with 13 bases between the two germline ends. CDR1 is SQVTM and CDR2 is ANQGSEA in the germline V gene. This CDR3 comprises 13 residues. The CDR3 region has the DNA TGCAGCGTTGGGGCGAGGTGGGGCAATGAGCAGTTCTTC. This encodes CSVGARWGNEQFF.

This clonotype was observed a few times. The chain joins TRBV6-1 to TRBJ2-7; D remains unclear. V was pared by 7 bases and J by 3 bases, with 16 bases between. CDR1 is MNHNS and CDR2 is SASEGT in the germline V gene. The CDR3 sequence is 14 residues long. In DNA form, the CDR3 reads TGTGCCAGCAAAGAACCCTACCAAGACTACGAGCAGTACTTC. Its protein is CASKEPYQDYEQYF.

The V gene is TRBV19, the J gene TRBJ2-2, with D perhaps matching TRBD1 or TRBD2 (6 bases each). Between the trimmed V and J ends, which lost 6 bases and 7 bases, there was a span of 18 bases. The CDR3 runs to 15 residues. Per the germline V gene, CDR1 is LNHDA and CDR2 is SQIVND (reference sequence). The chain's CDR3 is CASRRDTRAGGELFF. In DNA form, the CDR3 reads TGTGCCAGTAGGCGGGACACCAGGGCCGGCGGGGAGCTGTTTTTT.

V and J are TRBV6-5 and TRBJ2-7; D unresolved. The V gene's germline CDR1 is MNHEY and CDR2 SVGAGI. Trimming removed 7 bases at V and 7 bases at J, with 11 bases between. The CDR3 spans 11 residues. The CDR3 is CASTGLSEQYF. CDR3 coding DNA: TGTGCCAGCACTGGGCTCTCTGAGCAGTACTTC.

The chain joins TRBV9 to TRBJ1-1, with D unclear. CDR1 is SGDLS and CDR2 is YYNGEE in the germline V gene. The V gene lost 4 bases and the J gene lost 5 bases, with 12 bases spanning the gap. This CDR3 contains 13 residues. The CDR3 nucleotides read TGTGCCAGCAGCCCCACCCGCCGAACTGAAGCTTTCTTT. It encodes CASSPTRRTEAFF.

This clonotype was detected many times. The chain is built from TRBV12-3 or TRBV12-4 and TRBJ2-7; the match to TRBD1 covers 8 bases. With 6 bases clipped from V and 2 bases from J, the junction kept 3 bases outside the gene matches. This CDR3 is built from 13 residues. Written as DNA, the CDR3 is TGTGCCAGCAGGGCGACAGGGGCCTACGAGCAGTACTTC. This sequence encodes CASRATGAYEQYF.

CDR3 nucleotide sequence: TGCAGCGTTGAGGTCGGGAGGGCCTACGAGCAGTACTTC. Protein product: CSVEVGRAYEQYF. J is TRBJ2-7 and V is TRBV29-1; 8 nucleotides align to TRBD2. With 3 bases clipped from V and 2 bases from J, the junction kept 3 bases outside the gene matches. The CDR3 runs 13 residues. Germline CDR1 and CDR2: SQVTM and ANQGSEA.

This clonotype was seen only a few times. The chain uses TRBV24-1 and TRBJ2-3; D is unclear. Between the trimmed V and J ends, which lost 3 bases and 1 base, there was a span of 13 bases. The CDR3 totals 16 residues. Per germline, CDR1 KGHDR and CDR2 SFDVKD. The CDR3 is CATSDKRVGGTDTQYF. The CDR3 bases are TGTGCCACCAGTGATAAAAGGGTTGGGGGCACAGATACGCAGTATTTT.

There are a few counts of this clonotype. The rearrangement uses TRBV12-3 or TRBV12-4 and TRBJ1-5; 7 positions agree with TRBD1. The CDR3 runs 16 residues. Trimming at V came to 6 bases and at J to 3 bases, leaving 11 bases not matched to a gene. The CDR3 DNA is TGTGCCAGCAGCATATCCGGACAGGACCTCAATCAGCCCCAGCATTTT. Translated, it gives CASSISGQDLNQPQHF.

This chain connects TRBV7-2 to TRBJ2-3; D uncertain. The CDR3 length is 14 residues. Trimming removed 5 bases from V and 1 base from J, with 10 bases in between. Per the germline V gene, CDR1 is SGHTA and CDR2 is FQGNSA. DNA of the CDR3: TGTGCCAGCAGCCTCACACCAGGCACAGATACGCAGTATTTT. It translates to CASSLTPGTDTQYF.

The chain couples TRBV14 to TRBJ2-7; 12 nucleotides agree with TRBD2. After removal of 0 bases from V and 3 bases from J, the junction contained 9 bases not matched to a gene. This CDR3 region has 18 residues. Germline-derived CDR1 and CDR2 are SGHDN and FVKESK. The chain's CDR3 is CASSQDASGRALVYEQYF. CDR3 bases: TGTGCCAGCAGCCAAGACGCTAGCGGGAGGGCCCTCGTCTACGAGCAGTACTTC.

In its sample, this clonotype was seen a few times. The CDR3 is CASSLDRGPEAFF. CDR3 sequence (DNA): TGTGCCAGCAGCCTGGACAGGGGCCCTGAAGCTTTCTTT. The V gene is TRBV12-3 or TRBV12-4, the J gene TRBJ1-1; TRBD1 matches 9 bases. This CDR3 contains 13 residues. The junction had 5 bases not matched to a gene; V was cut back by 6 bases and J by 6 bases.

The V call is TRBV6-6, the J call TRBJ2-7; TRBD1 might be the D (6 bases). CDR1 and CDR2 (germline): MNHNY, SVGAGI (reference sequence). V lost 6 bases to trimming and J lost 4 bases, with 13 bases between them. CDR3 size: 13 residues. Written as DNA, the CDR3 is TGTGCCAGCAGCTTTACAGGGTTATACGAGCAGTACTTC. Amino acids: CASSFTGLYEQYF.

This clonotype was detected a few times. J is TRBJ2-5 and V is TRBV7-2; D gene ambiguous. Trimming took off 0 bases at V and 5 bases at J, with 13 bases between the two ends. CDR1 SGHTA and CDR2 FQGNSA come from the germline V gene. The CDR3 consists of 15 residues. CDR3 nucleotides: TGTGCCAGCAGCTTAGCCTCTCTGGCCGGGGAGACCCAGTACTTC. Residues: CASSLASLAGETQYF.

The table lists this clonotype with a few counts. The chain is built from TRBV20-1 and TRBJ2-3; tentatively, D is TRBD2 (5 bases). Germline values: CDR1 DFQATT, CDR2 SNEGSKA (reference sequence). The CDR3 is 17 amino acids. V was clipped by 2 bases and J by 1 base, with 19 bases between them. The CDR3 sequence: CSARSFTSTQGTDTQYF. The CDR3 nucleotides read TGCAGTGCTAGAAGTTTTACTAGTACCCAAGGCACAGATACGCAGTATTTT.

Points on this clonotype: Relative to the germline gene, one junction end is altered; a read error may explain this. The chain is built from TRBV14 and TRBJ2-5; either TRBD1 or TRBD2 may supply D (5 bases each). The length of the CDR3 is 14 residues. Germline CDR1 reads SGHDN; CDR2 reads FVKESK. CDR3 in amino acids: CPSSQAQNPGPVNF. CDR3 nucleotide sequence: TGTCCCAGCAGCCAAGCCCAGAACCCGGGACCCGTTAACTTC.

The V gene is TRBV9, the J gene TRBJ2-3, with D hard to call. Per germline, CDR1 SGDLS and CDR2 YYNGEE. The CDR3 totals 12 residues. V gave up 0 bases and J gave up 7 bases, with 6 bases separating them. The CDR3 coding sequence is TGTGCCAGCAGCGTAGAGAGTAATACGCAGTATTTT. Translated: CASSVESNTQYF. The full variable domain, rest sourced from reference TRBV9 and TRBJ2-3, is DSGVTQTPKHLITATGQRVTLRCSPRSGDLSVYWYQQSLDQGLQFLIQYYNGEERAKGNILERFSAQQFPDLHSELNLSSLELGDSALYFCASSVESNTQYFGPGTRLTVL.

The chain has TRBV6-5 and TRBJ2-2; D possibly corresponds to TRBD2 (5 bases). The CDR3 spans 13 residues. The V end lost 10 bases, the J end lost 1 base, and 10 bases lay between the germline ends. The germline V gene encodes CDR1 MNHEY and CDR2 SVGAGI. The CDR3 DNA sequence: TGTGCCACCAAGAGGGTGAACACCGGGGAGCTGTTTTTT. Protein: CATKRVNTGELFF.

The chain joins TRBV7-2 to TRBJ1-4; D is unclear. Trimming left V 2 bases short and J 8 bases short, with 9 bases between. The CDR3 loop spans 13 amino acids. The germline CDR1 and CDR2 sequences are SGHTA and FQGNSA. CDR3 DNA: TGTGCCAGCAGCTTACCCAACAAGGAAAAACTGTTTTTT. This sequence encodes CASSLPNKEKLFF.

The chain combines TRBV5-5 with TRBJ2-7, with D perhaps TRBD2 (6 bases). The V gene's germline CDR1 is SGHKS and CDR2 YYEKEE (reference sequence). V lost 4 bases, J lost 2 bases, and 16 bases lay in between. The CDR3 spans 15 residues. The CDR3 DNA reads as TGTGCCAGCAGCCTACAGGTAGCGGACCCCTACGAGCAGTACTTC. Translated, it gives CASSLQVADPYEQYF. Based on the CDR3 plus reference TRBV5-5 and TRBJ2-7, the full variable domain is DAGVTQSPTHLIKTRGQQVTLRCSPISGHKSVSWYQQVLGQGPQFIFQYYEKEERGRGNFPDRFSARQFPNYSSELNVNALLLGDSALYLCASSLQVADPYEQYFGPGTRLTVT.

This clonotype appeared a few times. CDR3 in DNA: TGTGCCAGCAGTTCAAGCGCGGGACAGGGGTTCTACGAGCAGTACTTC. Its translation: CASSSSAGQGFYEQYF. The chain uses TRBV28 and TRBJ2-7; 10 bases are shared with TRBD1. CDR3 length: 16 residues. With V trimmed by 4 bases and J by 3 bases, 9 bases remained unmatched. Germline V gives CDR1 MDHEN, CDR2 SYDVKM.

J is TRBJ2-2 and V is TRBV7-2; D ambiguous. Trimming left V 2 bases short and J 4 bases short, with 8 bases between. CDR1 SGHTA and CDR2 FQGNSA come from the germline V gene. CDR3 length: 14 residues. CDR3 region: CASSLMSVTGELFF. For the CDR3, the DNA is TGTGCCAGCAGCTTAATGTCAGTCACCGGGGAGCTGTTTTTT.

This chain connects TRBV28 to TRBJ2-7, with D possibly called TRBD1 or TRBD2 (5 bases each). V was shortened by 6 bases and J by 6 bases, with 18 bases between the two germline ends. This CDR3 contains 14 residues. Germline CDR1 and CDR2: MDHEN and SYDVKM. The CDR3 is CASSYLGTVPEQYF. DNA of the CDR3: TGTGCCAGCAGCTATTTGGGGACCGTACCCGAGCAGTACTTC.